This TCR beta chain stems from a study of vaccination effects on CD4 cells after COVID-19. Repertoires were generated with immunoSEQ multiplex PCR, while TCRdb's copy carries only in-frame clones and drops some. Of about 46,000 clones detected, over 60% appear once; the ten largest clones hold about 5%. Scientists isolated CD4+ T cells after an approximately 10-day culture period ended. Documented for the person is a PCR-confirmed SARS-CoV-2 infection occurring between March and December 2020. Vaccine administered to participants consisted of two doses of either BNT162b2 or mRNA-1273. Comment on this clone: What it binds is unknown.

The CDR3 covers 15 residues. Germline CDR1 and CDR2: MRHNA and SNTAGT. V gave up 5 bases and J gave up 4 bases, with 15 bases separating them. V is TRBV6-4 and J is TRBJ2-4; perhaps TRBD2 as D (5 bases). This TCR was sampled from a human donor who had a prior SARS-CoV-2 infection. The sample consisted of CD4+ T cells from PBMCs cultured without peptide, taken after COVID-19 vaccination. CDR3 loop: CASSPEAGGKNIQYF. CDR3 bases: TGTGCCAGCAGTCCCGAGGCGGGCGGGAAAAACATTCAGTACTTC.